The 12 T cell receptor beta chains listed next were all sequenced from one sample in a study of T cell responses to AZD1222 COVID-19 vaccine. Produced via immunoSEQ multiplex PCR; TCRdb's table is partial and in-frame only. The data hold about 120,000 clones, with about nine tenths observed a single time. The material sequenced was peripheral blood, taken on day 0 of AZD1222 vaccination. Receptors were obtained from an adult in good health.

A single count supports this clone. The CDR3 region has the DNA TGCGCCAGCAGCCTGATCGGGACTCCCGCTAGAGCAGATACGCAGTATTTT. This encodes CASSLIGTPARADTQYF. The V gene is TRBV5-1, the J gene TRBJ2-3; maybe TRBD2 (6 bases). The V gene lost 4 bases and the J gene lost 4 bases, with 22 bases spanning the gap. In germline, CDR1 is SGHRS, CDR2 YFSETQ. The CDR3 sequence is 17 residues long.

The chain couples TRBV28 to TRBJ1-6; maybe TRBD1 (6 bases). Germline V gene data show CDR1 as MDHEN and CDR2 as SYDVKM. There are 16 residues in the CDR3. V lost 6 bases and J 7 bases, leaving 19 bases between the germline ends. For the CDR3, the DNA is TGTGCCAGCAGCCCCGTTGGCGGGGGCGCGAATTCACCCCTCCACTTT. This encodes CASSPVGGGANSPLHF. The whole variable domain, filled in from reference TRBV28 and TRBJ1-6, reads DVKVTQSSRYLVKRTGEKVFLECVQDMDHENMFWYRQDPGLGLRLIYFSYDVKMKEKGDIPEGYSVSREKKERFSLILESASTNQTSMYLCASSPVGGGANSPLHFGNGTRLTVT.

In this sample, this clone turned up once. The chain joins TRBV6-6 to TRBJ1-4; 7 positions agree with TRBD1. The CDR3 length is 15 residues. V lost 5 bases and J lost 7; bases outside the gene matches: 10. Germline CDR1 and CDR2: MNHNY and SVGAGI (reference sequence). The CDR3 here is CASSIAAGGGEKLFF. The CDR3, as DNA: TGTGCCAGCAGTATCGCGGCAGGGGGAGGTGAAAAACTGTTTTTT.

The chain employs TRBV25-1 and TRBJ1-5; 7 nucleotides align to TRBD1. V shed 3 bases and J 9 bases; nucleotides not matched to a gene: 8. The CDR3 has 14 residues. Germline V gives CDR1 MGHDK, CDR2 SYGVNS. The CDR3 DNA sequence: TGTGCCAGCAGTGAGGGCCAGGGGGGGTGGCCCCAGCATTTT. Translated, it gives CASSEGQGGWPQHF. The full variable domain, with the rest looked up from reference TRBV25-1 and TRBJ1-5, is EADIYQTPRYLVIGTGKKITLECSQTMGHDKMYWYQQDPGMELHLIHYSYGVNSTEKGDLSSESTVSRIRTEHFPLTLESARPSHTSQYLCASSEGQGGWPQHFGDGTRLSIL.

This clone showed up just a few times. The chain is built from TRBV19 and TRBJ1-3; D is uncertain. The CDR3 spans 14 residues. Germline V CDR1 and CDR2: LNHDA, SQIVND (reference sequence). V shed 5 bases and J shed 0 bases, with 8 bases lying between them. The CDR3 bases are TGTGCCAGTAGTGCGGTTTCCTCTGGAAACACCATATATTTT. Its protein product is CASSAVSSGNTIYF.

The rearrangement uses TRBV7-3 and TRBJ1-1; a weak D match, TRBD1 (5 bases). CDR1 and CDR2 (germline): SGHTA, FQGTGA. The V and J ends lost 1 base and 4 bases respectively, with 16 bases between them. The CDR3 covers 16 residues. The CDR3 loop is CASSLMGWGSSTEAFF. The CDR3 DNA follows: TGTGCCAGCAGCTTAATGGGTTGGGGGTCTTCCACTGAAGCTTTCTTT.

The V call is TRBV7-9, the J call TRBJ2-1, with unresolved D. This CDR3 is 11 amino acids long. V was cut by 3 bases and J by 8 bases, with 5 bases left in between. Germline V gene lookup returns CDR1 SEHNR and CDR2 FQNEAQ (reference sequence). CDR3 sequence (DNA): TGTGCCAGCAGCTTTCAAGATGAGCAGTTCTTC. Its protein product is CASSFQDEQFF.

The rearrangement uses TRBV21-1 and TRBJ1-5; TRBD1 is the table's D call and was not checked against the DNA. TRBV21-1 is deemed a pseudogene. This CDR3 has 15 amino acids. Here the CDR3 DNA reads TGTGCCAGCAATGGGACAGCGGCTTTCAGTCAGCCCCAGCATTTT. It translates to CASNGTAAFSQPQHF.

Only one count was recorded for this clone. The chain employs TRBV19 and TRBJ1-4, with no clear D. In germline, CDR1 is LNHDA, CDR2 SQIVND (reference sequence). The length of the CDR3 is 18 residues. Between the trimmed V and J ends, which lost 3 bases and 3 bases, there was a span of 20 bases. CDR3 nucleotides: TGTGCCAGTAGTATTTGGCCGGACTGGAGGGCCGCTAATGAAAAACTGTTTTTT. This encodes CASSIWPDWRAANEKLFF.

V gene TRBV29-1 combines with J gene TRBJ2-3; 9 bases line up with TRBD2. With 0 bases clipped from V and 6 bases from J, the junction kept 19 bases outside the gene matches. CDR3 size: 19 residues. Germline CDR1 SQVTM, CDR2 ANQGSEA. The DNA of the CDR3 is TGCAGCGTTGAAGATTTGGGTGGGTACGTCCTAGCGGGAAGGGATACGCAGTATTTT. Amino acids: CSVEDLGGYVLAGRDTQYF.

The rearrangement links TRBV5-4 to TRBJ2-5, with TRBD2 as a possible D gene (5 bases). This CDR3 is built from 15 residues. The ends were cut back, 0 bases at V and 4 bases at J, with 13 bases in the middle. Germline V gene lookup returns CDR1 SGHNT and CDR2 YYREEE (reference sequence). The CDR3 spells CASSLGGSIRETQYF. CDR3 nucleotide sequence: TGTGCCAGCAGCTTGGGAGGGAGCATTAGAGAGACCCAGTACTTC. Filled out from reference TRBV5-4 and TRBJ2-5, the complete variable domain reads ETGVTQSPTHLIKTRGQQVTLRCSSQSGHNTVSWYQQALGQGPQFIFQYYREEENGRGNFPPRFSGLQFPNYSSELNVNALELDDSALYLCASSLGGSIRETQYFGPGTRLLVL.

The rearrangement uses TRBV6-5 and TRBJ2-7; 7 bases line up with TRBD2. V dropped 6 bases and J dropped 5; count of bases not matched to a gene: 10. The germline gives CDR1 MNHEY, CDR2 SVGAGI. This CDR3 region has 14 residues. The CDR3: CASRLEGGRNEQYF. The DNA of the CDR3 is TGTGCCAGCAGACTCGAGGGAGGGAGGAACGAGCAGTACTTC.